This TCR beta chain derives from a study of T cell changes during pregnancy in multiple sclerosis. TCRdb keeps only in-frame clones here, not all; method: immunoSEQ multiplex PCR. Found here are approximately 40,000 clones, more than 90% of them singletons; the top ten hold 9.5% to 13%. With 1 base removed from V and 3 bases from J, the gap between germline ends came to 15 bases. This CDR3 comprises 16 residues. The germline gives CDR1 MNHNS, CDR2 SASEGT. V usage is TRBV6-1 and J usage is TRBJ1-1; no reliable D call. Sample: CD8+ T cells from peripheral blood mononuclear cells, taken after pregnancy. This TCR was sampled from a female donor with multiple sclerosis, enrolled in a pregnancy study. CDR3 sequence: CASSEGGLGSHTEAFF. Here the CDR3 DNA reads TGTGCCAGCAGTGAAGGTGGTTTGGGCAGTCACACTGAAGCTTTCTTT.